This T cell receptor beta chain was found in a study of T-cell memory formation after mild COVID-19. Study-wide findings and caveats: Pre-infection memory carried some responding clones, suggesting that cross-reactive memory joined.

The CDR3 has 20 amino acids. Germline CDR1 reads DFQATT; CDR2 reads SNEGSKA (reference sequence). With 1 base clipped from V and 2 bases from J, the junction kept 23 bases outside the gene matches. TCRdb ran MiXCR on the 5' RACE reads and lists one entry per CDR3 protein. The sample carries 500,000 to 600,000 distinct CDR3 sequences, approximately 19% recorded once. This clonotype has at least ten counts. Its antigen is not identified. The sequenced sample was PBMCs or a T cell subset sorted from them (not recorded which). The clonotype was recovered from an adult woman who had mild COVID-19 (a few samples of this study predate the infection). Cell type and time point are not known. The chain uses TRBV20-1 and TRBJ2-7, with 7 bases lining up with TRBD2. The CDR3 sequence: CSARAPRTRDYRATPYEQYF. The CDR3 DNA sequence: TGCAGTGCTAGAGCACCCCGAACCCGGGACTACCGGGCGACGCCCTACGAGCAGTACTTC.